This T cell receptor beta chain was captured in a study of beta chain features in type 1 diabetes. Study-wide points: TCRB CDR3 length was moderately but significantly reduced in all four CD4+ subsets of Type 1 diabetes patients.

For this clone: No antigen is known for it.

V lost 3 bases and J lost 1, with 15 bases in between. This CDR3 has 16 residues. Per germline, CDR1 LNHNV and CDR2 YYDKDF (reference sequence). The whole isolated RNA underwent reverse transcription, so sequencing captured expressed TCRB transcripts. Some clones are missing from TCRdb's copy, which holds only in-frame ones; the method was immunoSEQ multiplex PCR. The data show fewer than 70,000 clones, 55% to 75% seen once. The specimen was stem cell memory CD4+ T cells from blood. The chain has TRBV15 and TRBJ2-5; perhaps TRBD1 as D (8 bases). The sequence was obtained from a woman aged 25 to 45 with type 1 diabetes. The CDR3 DNA reads as TGTGCCACCAGCAGCGGAACAGGGGGGGTCCAAGAGACCCAGTACTTC. Translation: CATSSGTGGVQETQYF.